This T cell receptor beta chain derives from a study of cytomegalovirus exposure and HLA in healthy donors. Findings and caveats of the study: In a later analysis, at a false discovery rate of 0.05, roughly 16,000 TCR beta sequences matched HLA alleles. Reports indicated that the classifier achieved high specificity and sensitivity in diagnosing cytomegalovirus status. An analysis done earlier found most TCR beta V segments productive about 87% or about 30% of the time.

A remark on this clone: What it recognizes is unknown.

The PCR contained 60 Vbeta and 13 Jbeta primers. Sequencing was performed with immunoSEQ multiplex PCR; in TCRdb, only in-frame clones are kept and a portion is missing. The sample spans about 39,000 clones; the ten largest clones claim about 3%. This TCR derives from a woman in her 30s in good health and CMV-seropositive. Sequencing input: PBMCs.

The CDR3 region is CASSPQGSEEKLFF. The CDR3 nucleotides read TGCGCCAGCAGCCCCCAGGGGTCAGAAGAAAAACTGTTTTTT. This sequence joins TRBV5-1 and TRBJ1-4; a weak D match, TRBD1 (6 bases). Trimming stripped 4 bases from V and 8 bases from J, with 15 bases between. CDR1 SGHRS and CDR2 YFSETQ come from the germline V gene. The CDR3 contains 14 residues.